The 9 T cell receptor beta chains below were found in one sample sequenced in a study of vaccination effects on CD4 cells after COVID-19. With the ViraFEST assay, the study expanded antigen-specific CD4+ T cells using viral peptide pools, then sequenced them. Isolation of CD4+ T cells took place after approximately ten days of culture. Participants completed two doses of the BNT162b2 or mRNA-1273 vaccine. Their antigens are not known. The data were produced by immunoSEQ multiplex PCR, yet TCRdb's version contains in-frame clones alone and is incomplete. The sample holds approximately 70,000 clones; about 86% are singletons and the top ten take 0.95% to 1.5%. This specimen consisted of CD4+ T cells from PBMCs cultured with HCoV-229E spike peptides, obtained after COVID-19 vaccination. Receptor source: a human donor who received a COVID-19 vaccine.

The chain combines TRBV19 with TRBJ2-6, with 9 bases identical to TRBD1. V shed 1 base, J shed 0 bases, and the junction held 7 bases outside the gene matches. The CDR3 sequence is 19 residues long. Germline V gene sequence: CDR1 LNHDA, CDR2 SQIVND (reference sequence). The CDR3 region has the DNA TGTGCCAGTAGTATAGTAGGGACAGGGTCGGGCTCTGGGGCCAACGTCCTGACTTTC. It encodes CASSIVGTGSGSGANVLTF. The full variable domain, in which reference TRBV19 and TRBJ2-6 provide the parts outside the CDR3, is DGGITQSPKYLFRKEGQNVTLSCEQNLNHDAMYWYRQDPGQGLRLIYYSQIVNDFQKGDIAEGYSVSREKKESFPLTVTSAQKNPTAFYLCASSIVGTGSGSGANVLTFGAGSRLTVL.

The rearrangement joins TRBV21-1 to TRBJ2-7; no check of the table's D call, TRBD1, against the DNA was made. TRBV21-1 is noted as a pseudogene. The CDR3 is 15 residues long. CDR3 in amino acids: CASSSPQVSRVRLYV. The DNA for the CDR3 is TGTGCCAGCAGCTCACCCCAGGTCAGCAGGGTTAGGCTGTACGTC.

The chain uses TRBV24-1 and TRBJ1-3, with no clear D. V dropped 3 bases and J dropped 0 bases, with 8 bases sitting between them. CDR1 KGHDR and CDR2 SFDVKD come from the germline V gene. The CDR3 has 15 residues. The CDR3 DNA is TGTGCCACCAGTGATCCGGGGTCCTCTGGAAACACCATATATTTT. Its protein product is CATSDPGSSGNTIYF.

This chain connects TRBV7-3 to TRBJ2-5; 9 nucleotides agree with TRBD1. From germline, CDR1 is SGHTA and CDR2 FQGTGA. V trimming: 1 base; J trimming: 3 bases; junction bases outside the gene matches: 3. This CDR3 is 15 amino acids long. The CDR3 here is CASSLMRTGEETQYF. CDR3 nucleotide sequence: TGTGCCAGCAGCTTAATGCGGACAGGGGAAGAGACCCAGTACTTC.

The chain carries TRBV4-1 and TRBJ2-3; weak D call: TRBD2 (7 bases). The length of the CDR3 is 16 residues. Trimming removed 3 bases at V and 2 bases at J, with 15 bases between. Germline V gene data show CDR1 as MGHRA and CDR2 as YSYEKL. CDR3 in DNA: TGCGCCAGCAGCCAGGTAGGGGGGGGACTCACAGATACGCAGTATTTT. Amino acids: CASSQVGGGLTDTQYF.

Here the CDR3 DNA reads TGTGCCAGCAGCTTAGTCAGGGCGAGTGGCTACACCTTC. The encoded protein is CASSLVRASGYTF. The chain has TRBV11-2 and TRBJ1-2, with D tentatively TRBD1 (5 bases). The CDR3 has 13 residues. Germline loops: CDR1 SGHAT, CDR2 FQNNGV. The germline V and J ends were trimmed by 1 base and 7 bases, with 10 bases remaining between them.

This clone was counted once. The V call is TRBV5-3, the J call TRBJ1-4, with D perhaps TRBD1 (5 bases). TRBV5-3 is assigned to the ORF class and has an uncertain function. The CDR3 sequence is 14 residues long. V gave up 2 bases and J gave up 6 bases, with 11 bases separating them. The CDR3 nucleotides read TGTGCCAGAAGCTTAGGAGGGGCGGATGAAAAACTGTTTTTT. Its protein is CARSLGGADEKLFF.

This clone was picked up a small number of times. The chain carries TRBV2 and TRBJ1-2; D unresolved. Germline loops: CDR1 SNHLY, CDR2 FYNNEI. There are 12 residues in the CDR3. V was clipped by 7 bases and J by 2 bases, with 8 bases between them. CDR3 nucleotide sequence: TGTGCCAGCACGAGGGAGAACTATGGCTACACCTTC. Translating it yields CASTRENYGYTF. Supplemented by reference TRBV2 and TRBJ1-2, the full variable domain reads EPEVTQTPSHQVTQMGQEVILRCVPISNHLYFYWYRQILGQKVEFLVSFYNNEISEKSEIFDDQFSVERPDGSNFTLKIRSTKLEDSAMYFCASTRENYGYTFGSGTRLTVV.

The chain has TRBV28 and TRBJ1-6; D is perhaps TRBD1 (5 bases). CDR3 size: 16 residues. The V gene's germline CDR1 is MDHEN and CDR2 SYDVKM. V was trimmed by 7 bases and J by 4 bases, leaving 17 bases between them. The CDR3 here is CASTALGGPYNSPLHF. The CDR3 DNA reads TGTGCCAGCACCGCGTTGGGGGGTCCATATAATTCACCCCTCCACTTT.